These 14 T cell receptor beta chains originate from one sample sequenced in a study of brain metastases from non-small cell lung cancer. Sequenced by immunoSEQ multiplex PCR; TCRdb stores in-frame clones only, minus some. Altogether several thousand clones are present, 81% being singletons, with the ten largest covering roughly 10%. Sequencing used tissue from a brain metastasis. The receptors stem from a donor aged 40 or over with non-small cell lung cancer.

A few counts support this clone. The V call is TRBV5-1, the J call TRBJ2-3; 8 bases are a match to TRBD2. The germline V gene encodes CDR1 SGHRS and CDR2 YFSETQ. This CDR3 has 14 residues. V shed 4 bases, J shed 0 bases, and the junction held 1 base outside the gene matches. Written as DNA, the CDR3 is TGCGCCAGCAGCAGCGGGGGTAGCACAGATACGCAGTATTTT. Translating gives CASSSGGSTDTQYF.

This chain uses TRBV12-3 or TRBV12-4 with TRBJ1-5; D unclear. The CDR3 spans 13 residues. Trimming pared 6 bases from V and 5 bases from J, leaving 11 bases between. The CDR3 region is CASSQKTYQPQHF. For the CDR3, the DNA is TGTGCCAGCAGCCAGAAGACCTATCAGCCCCAGCATTTT.

The V call is TRBV27, the J call TRBJ1-1; 7 bases agree with TRBD1. The CDR3 length is 15 residues. Germline V gene sequence: CDR1 MNHEY, CDR2 SMNVEV (reference sequence). Trimming took 6 bases from V and 4 from J; bases not matched to a gene: 11. CDR3 residues: CASSLEGAWSTEAFF. The CDR3, as DNA: TGTGCCAGCAGCCTGGAGGGGGCGTGGAGCACTGAAGCTTTCTTT.

The chain links TRBV2 to TRBJ2-2, with D uncertain. This CDR3 has 15 amino acids. Germline V gives CDR1 SNHLY, CDR2 FYNNEI. Trimming shortened V by 3 bases and J by 6 bases, and 14 bases separated the two germline ends. CDR3 amino acids: CASSDDMSDAGELFF. The CDR3 region has the DNA TGTGCCAGCAGTGACGACATGTCGGACGCCGGGGAGCTGTTTTTT.

This chain connects TRBV4-2 to TRBJ2-7; D is perhaps TRBD2 (5 bases). This CDR3 comprises 13 residues. The germline V gene encodes CDR1 LGHNA and CDR2 YNFKEQ. Trimming removed 1 base at V and 5 bases at J, with 9 bases between. The CDR3 DNA follows: TGTGCCAGCAGCCAAGGTGTGCGGGACGAGCAGTACTTC. Translated: CASSQGVRDEQYF.

V usage is TRBV2 and J usage is TRBJ2-3; D unresolved. Germline V gives CDR1 SNHLY, CDR2 FYNNEI. V gave up 0 bases and J gave up 8 bases, with 0 bases separating them. The CDR3 has 10 residues. The DNA of the CDR3 is TGTGCCAGCAGTGAAGCTACGCAGTATTTT. Residues: CASSEATQYF.

The genes are TRBV19 and TRBJ1-2, with TRBD1 as a possible D gene (5 bases). The germline gives CDR1 LNHDA, CDR2 SQIVND (reference sequence). V lost 7 bases, J lost 3 bases, and 18 bases lay in between. The CDR3 is 15 residues long. This CDR3 reads CASTIRGIQDYGYTF. CDR3 DNA: TGTGCCAGTACGATTCGGGGGATTCAGGACTATGGCTACACCTTC.

The chain links TRBV18 to TRBJ2-3, with a tentative D call TRBD2 (5 bases). CDR1 and CDR2 from the germline V gene are KGHSH and LQKENI. The CDR3 is made up of 15 amino acids. V lost 0 bases and J 3 bases, leaving 10 bases between the germline ends. The CDR3 region is CASSPPRAGTDTQYF. CDR3 in DNA: TGTGCCAGCTCACCACCGAGGGCAGGTACAGATACGCAGTATTTT.

The chain's CDR3 is CASSLTSGGTQYF. The CDR3 DNA reads TGTGCCAGCAGCTTGACTAGCGGGGGGACTCAGTACTTC. The V call is TRBV11-3, the J call TRBJ2-4, with 13 bases aligning to TRBD2. CDR1 and CDR2 from the germline V gene are SGHNT and YENEEA. This CDR3 has 13 amino acids. The J segment lost 12 bases and the V segment lost 3 bases, leaving 2 bases of the junction unmatched.

V gene TRBV7-8 combines with J gene TRBJ1-5; D remains ambiguous. The CDR3 loop spans 13 amino acids. The V end was cut by 1 base, the J end by 6 bases, with 7 bases between. Germline V gene data show CDR1 as SGHVS and CDR2 as FQNEAQ. The CDR3 is CASSLVVRQPQHF. In nucleotides, the CDR3 is TGTGCCAGCAGCTTAGTAGTCCGTCAGCCCCAGCATTTT.

Of note for this clone: A read error is possible here, since a much larger clone lies one base away. Other DNA sequences of this sample code for an identical CDR3. This chain joins TRBV6-5 and TRBJ1-3; D unclear. The length of the CDR3 is 14 residues. Per the germline V gene, CDR1 is MNHEY and CDR2 is SVGAGI. CDR3 protein: CASRNFMAGNTIYF. The DNA of the CDR3 is TGTGCCAGCAGGAACTTCATGGCCGGAAATACCATATATTTT.

As concerns this clone: A much larger clone differs by one base, so this may be a read error. The same CDR3 can be traced to other DNA sequences in this sample. The chain has TRBV15 and TRBJ1-1; possibly TRBD1 for D (5 bases). This CDR3 has 13 amino acids. Germline V gene sequence: CDR1 LNHNV, CDR2 YYDKDF (reference sequence). The CDR3 DNA reads as TGTGCTACCAGCAGCCGAGGGGAGACTGAAGCTTTCTTT. Protein sequence: CATSSRGETEAFF.

The chain couples TRBV6-4 to TRBJ2-3; D call uncertain. The CDR3 contains 14 residues. Trimming cost V 0 bases and J 1 base, with 5 bases left between them. Looked up from germline, CDR1 is MRHNA and CDR2 is SNTAGT. CDR3 residues: CASSDSGGTDTQYF. DNA of the CDR3: TGTGCCAGCAGTGACTCTGGGGGCACAGATACGCAGTATTTT.

V usage is TRBV5-1 and J usage is TRBJ1-4; D is perhaps TRBD1 (6 bases). The CDR3 runs 15 residues. Trimming took off 0 bases at V and 3 bases at J, with 9 bases between the two ends. Germline CDR1 SGHRS, CDR2 YFSETQ. CDR3 DNA: TGCGCCAGCAGCTTGGCAGAGGGGGCTAATGAAAAACTGTTTTTT. Encoded protein: CASSLAEGANEKLFF.